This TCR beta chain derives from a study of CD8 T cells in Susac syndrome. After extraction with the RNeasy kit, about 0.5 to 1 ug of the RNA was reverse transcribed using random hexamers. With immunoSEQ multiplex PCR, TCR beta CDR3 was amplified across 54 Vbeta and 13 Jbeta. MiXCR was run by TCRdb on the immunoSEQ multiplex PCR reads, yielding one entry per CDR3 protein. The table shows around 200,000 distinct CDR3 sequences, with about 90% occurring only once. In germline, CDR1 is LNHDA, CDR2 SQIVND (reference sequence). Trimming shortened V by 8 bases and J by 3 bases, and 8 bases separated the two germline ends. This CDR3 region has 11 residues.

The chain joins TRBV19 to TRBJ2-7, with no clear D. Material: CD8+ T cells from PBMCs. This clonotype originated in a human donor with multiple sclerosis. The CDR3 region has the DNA TGTGCCAGTGGCCAGCTCTACGAGCAGTACTTC. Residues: CASGQLYEQYF.